The 8 T cell receptor beta chains in this list originate from one sample, sequenced in a study of shared clonotypes between healthy human individuals. The data were produced by immunoSEQ multiplex PCR, yet TCRdb's version contains in-frame clones alone and is incomplete. This table has 2 million to 2.5 million clones, 90% to 97% appearing once. Material: naive CD4+ T cells sorted from blood. Subset of the sample: CD45RA+ positively selected. The receptors shown here come from a man younger than 35 in good health.

The chain carries TRBV4-3 and TRBJ2-3; 13 positions agree with TRBD2. Per germline, CDR1 LGHNA and CDR2 YSLEER. The CDR3 length is 16 residues. J lost 3 bases, V lost 5 bases, and 5 bases had no gene match. CDR3 protein: CASSNPGLAGTDTQYF. CDR3 bases: TGCGCCAGCAGCAACCCGGGACTAGCGGGAACAGATACGCAGTATTTT.

The genes are TRBV30 and TRBJ2-7; TRBD1 is a possible D gene (6 bases). This CDR3 is 14 amino acids long. Trimming shortened V by 3 bases and J by 2 bases, and 14 bases separated the two germline ends. Germline V gene lookup returns CDR1 GTSNPN and CDR2 SVGIG (reference sequence). The CDR3: CAWSGRGLTYEQYF. The CDR3 DNA is TGTGCCTGGAGCGGCAGGGGTCTCACCTACGAGCAGTACTTC.

The rearrangement uses TRBV19 and TRBJ2-2; D gene ambiguous. There are 14 residues in the CDR3. With 1 base removed from V and 6 bases from J, the gap between germline ends came to 9 bases. Germline V CDR1 and CDR2: LNHDA, SQIVND (reference sequence). The CDR3 DNA follows: TGTGCCAGTAGTATAGCCGGAAATGCCGGGGAGCTGTTTTTT. It translates to CASSIAGNAGELFF.

In the case of this clone: The sample has other DNA sequences that encode this CDR3 too. Here the CDR3 reads CASSRDRANTGELFF. The CDR3 nucleotides are TGTGCCAGCAGTCGGGACAGGGCGAACACCGGGGAGCTGTTTTTT. The chain combines TRBV6-5 with TRBJ2-2, with TRBD1 matching over 9 bases. The V gene end was trimmed by 5 bases and the J gene end by 0 bases; junction bases not matched to a gene: 1. CDR1 MNHEY and CDR2 SVGAGI come from the germline V gene. This CDR3 region has 15 residues.

The chain links TRBV19 to TRBJ1-1; perhaps TRBD1 as D (5 bases). CDR3 length equals 16 residues. The V gene lost 2 bases and the J gene lost 4 bases, with 17 bases spanning the gap. Per the germline V gene, CDR1 is LNHDA and CDR2 is SQIVND (reference sequence). This CDR3 reads CASSIWGSGRGTEAFF. As DNA, the CDR3 is TGTGCCAGTAGTATATGGGGATCCGGGAGGGGCACTGAAGCTTTCTTT.

The V call is TRBV7-8, the J call TRBJ2-7; D possibly matches TRBD1 or TRBD2 (5 bases each). There are 16 residues in the CDR3. Per germline, CDR1 SGHVS and CDR2 FQNEAQ. Trimming shortened V by 0 bases and J by 3 bases, and 15 bases separated the two germline ends. CDR3 sequence: CASSLADPGAGYEQYF. The CDR3 DNA follows: TGTGCCAGCAGCTTAGCCGACCCCGGGGCCGGCTACGAGCAGTACTTC.

The V and J genes are TRBV5-1 and TRBJ2-3; 14 nucleotides align to TRBD2. J was trimmed by 5 bases and V by 2 bases; bases with no gene match: 7. Germline values: CDR1 SGHRS, CDR2 YFSETQ. This CDR3 has 17 residues. CDR3 in amino acids: CASSFLTSGGAIDTQYF. The CDR3, as DNA: TGCGCCAGCAGCTTTCTGACTAGCGGGGGGGCGATAGATACGCAGTATTTT. The full variable domain, completed using reference TRBV5-1 and TRBJ2-3, is KAGVTQTPRYLIKTRGQQVTLSCSPISGHRSVSWYQQTPGQGLQFLFEYFSETQRNKGNFPGRFSGRQFSNSRSEMNVSTLELGDSALYLCASSFLTSGGAIDTQYFGPGTRLTVL.

CDR3 DNA: TGTGCCAGCAGCCCGCAGCGACAGGGGAAAGCTTTCTTT. Translated: CASSPQRQGKAFF. This chain uses TRBV7-2 with TRBJ1-1, with 8 bases that match TRBD1. The V and J ends lost 5 bases and 9 bases, in that order; junction bases with no gene match: 8. The CDR3 totals 13 residues. Germline CDR1 SGHTA, CDR2 FQGNSA.